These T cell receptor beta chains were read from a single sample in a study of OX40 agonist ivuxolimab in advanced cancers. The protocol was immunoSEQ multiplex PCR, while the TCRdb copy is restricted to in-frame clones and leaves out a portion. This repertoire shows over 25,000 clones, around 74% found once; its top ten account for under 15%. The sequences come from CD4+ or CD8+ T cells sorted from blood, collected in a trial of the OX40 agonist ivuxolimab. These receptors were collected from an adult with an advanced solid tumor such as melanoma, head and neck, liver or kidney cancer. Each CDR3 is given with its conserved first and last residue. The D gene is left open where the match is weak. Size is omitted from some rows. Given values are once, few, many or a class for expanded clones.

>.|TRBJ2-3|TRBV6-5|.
CASSYSSRGGIDTQYF
TGTGCCAGCAGTTACTCGAGCAGGGGAGGGATCGATACGCAGTATTTT
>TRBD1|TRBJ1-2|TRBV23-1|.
CASSAGTGAYGYTF
TGCGCCAGCAGCGCCGGGACAGGCGCTTATGGCTACACCTTC
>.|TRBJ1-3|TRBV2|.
CASNGPGQAGNTIYF
TGTGCCAGCAATGGACCGGGACAAGCTGGAAACACCATATATTTT
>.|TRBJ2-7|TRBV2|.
CASNGQGSEQYF
TGTGCCAGCAACGGTCAGGGGTCCGAGCAGTACTTC
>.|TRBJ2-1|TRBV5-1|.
CASSMEGEQFF
TGCGCCAGCAGTATGGAGGGTGAGCAGTTCTTC
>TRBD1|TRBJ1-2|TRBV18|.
CASSPDRVDIGYTF
TGTGCCAGCTCACCAGACAGGGTAGACATTGGCTACACCTTC
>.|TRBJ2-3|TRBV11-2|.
CASSFGGQSTDTQYF
TGTGCCAGCAGCTTCGGGGGGCAAAGCACAGATACGCAGTATTTT
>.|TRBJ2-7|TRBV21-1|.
CASSKEINRVYEQYF
TGTGCCAGCAGCAAAGAGATAAACAGAGTCTACGAGCAGTACTTC
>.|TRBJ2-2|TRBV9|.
CASSVATGPNTGELFF
TGTGCCAGCAGCGTAGCTACGGGTCCGAACACCGGGGAGCTGTTTTTT
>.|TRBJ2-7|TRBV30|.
CACTATAYEQYF
TGTGCCTGTACAGCCACAGCCTACGAGCAGTACTTC
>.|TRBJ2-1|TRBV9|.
CASSVGGTAFGEQFF
TGTGCCAGCAGCGTAGGGGGGACTGCCTTTGGTGAGCAGTTCTTC
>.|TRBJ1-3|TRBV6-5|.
CASMRTSGNTIYF
TGTGCCAGCATGAGGACCTCTGGAAACACCATATATTTT
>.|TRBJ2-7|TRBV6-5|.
CASSYSSFYEQYF
TGTGCCAGCAGTTACTCCTCGTTCTACGAGCAGTACTTC
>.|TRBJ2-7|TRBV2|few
CASSRVEQYF
TGTGCCAGCAGTCGGGTCGAGCAGTACTTC
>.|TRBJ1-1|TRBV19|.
CASSLTGHRGAEAFF
TGTGCCAGTAGCCTTACAGGGCACCGAGGAGCTGAAGCTTTCTTT
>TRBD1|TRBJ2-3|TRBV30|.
CAWATGGDTQYF
TGTGCCTGGGCGACAGGGGGAGATACGCAGTATTTT
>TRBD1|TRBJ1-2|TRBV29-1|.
CSVLALNRGRGYGYTF
TGCAGCGTTCTAGCACTTAACAGGGGGCGCGGGTATGGCTACACCTTC
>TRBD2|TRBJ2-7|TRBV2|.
CASKPGTSGGPSRSYEQYF
TGTGCCAGCAAACCCGGGACTAGCGGGGGGCCCTCGCGCTCCTACGAGCAGTACTTC
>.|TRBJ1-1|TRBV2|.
CASSEALRNTEAFF
TGTGCCAGCAGTGAAGCGCTTCGAAACACTGAAGCTTTCTTT
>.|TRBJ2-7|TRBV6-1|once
CASRGSSYEQYF
TGTGCCAGCCGGGGGTCGTCCTACGAGCAGTACTTC
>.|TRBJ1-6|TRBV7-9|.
CASRAGNSPLHF
TGTGCCAGCAGGGCAGGGAATTCACCCCTCCACTTT
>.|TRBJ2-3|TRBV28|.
CASSSGDGADTQYF
TGTGCCAGCAGTTCCGGGGATGGAGCAGATACGCAGTATTTT
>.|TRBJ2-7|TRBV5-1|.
CASSLGQEIYEQYF
TGCGCCAGCAGCTTGGGGCAGGAAATCTACGAGCAGTACTTC
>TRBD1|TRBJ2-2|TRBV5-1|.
CASSIAATGNRELFF
TGCGCCAGCAGCATCGCTGCGACAGGGAACAGGGAGCTGTTTTTT
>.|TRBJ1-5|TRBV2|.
CASRQNSNQPQHF
TGTGCCAGCCGGCAGAATAGCAATCAGCCCCAGCATTTT
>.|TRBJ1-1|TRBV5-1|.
CASSSQGNTEAFF
TGCGCCAGCAGCTCTCAGGGGAACACTGAAGCTTTCTTT
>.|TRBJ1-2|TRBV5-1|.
CASSLEGGPVDGYTF
TGCGCCAGCAGCTTGGAGGGGGGCCCGGTTGATGGCTACACCTTC
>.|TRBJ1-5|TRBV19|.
CASSLRGGEPQHF
TGTGCCAGTAGTTTGCGAGGTGGGGAGCCCCAGCATTTT
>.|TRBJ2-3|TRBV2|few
CASKGARLFTDTQYF
TGTGCCTCCAAGGGTGCCAGGCTCTTCACAGATACGCAGTATTTT
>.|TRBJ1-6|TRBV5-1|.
CASSLGSPTHSPLHF
TGCGCCAGCAGCTTGGGTTCACCGACACATTCACCCCTCCACTTT
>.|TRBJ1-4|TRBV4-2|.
CASSRSGSPGGPNEKLFF
TGTGCCAGCAGCAGAAGCGGGTCTCCCGGAGGGCCTAATGAAAAACTGTTTTTT
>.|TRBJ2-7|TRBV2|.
CASSEGRGSYEQCF
TGTGCCAGCAGTGAAGGCAGGGGCTCCTACGAGCAGTGCTTC
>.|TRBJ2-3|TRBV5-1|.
CASSLGGRSGTDTQYF
TGCGCCAGCAGCTTGGGTGGGAGAAGTGGCACAGATACGCAGTATTTT
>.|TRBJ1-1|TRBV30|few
CAWSAPRALFSNTEAFF
TGTGCCTGGAGTGCTCCAAGGGCTCTTTTCTCGAACACTGAAGCTTTCTTT
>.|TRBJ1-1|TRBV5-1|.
CASSLGPGKNTEAFF
TGCGCCAGCAGCTTGGGGCCAGGGAAGAACACTGAAGCTTTCTTT
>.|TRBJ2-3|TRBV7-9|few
CASSWDGLTDTQYF
TGTGCCAGCAGCTGGGACGGGCTTACAGATACGCAGTATTTT
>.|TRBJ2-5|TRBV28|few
CASSLWEQETQYF
TGTGCCAGCAGTTTGTGGGAACAAGAGACCCAGTACTTC
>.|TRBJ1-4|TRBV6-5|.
CASSYSVPLGEKLFF
TGTGCCAGCAGTTACTCAGTGCCCCTCGGCGAAAAACTGTTTTTT
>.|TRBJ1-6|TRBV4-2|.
CASSRASGGNSYNSPLHF
TGTGCCAGCAGCCGCGCGTCGGGGGGAAACTCCTATAATTCACCCCTCCACTTT
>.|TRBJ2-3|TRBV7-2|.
CASSLVWGDTQYF
TGTGCCAGCAGCTTAGTGTGGGGGGATACGCAGTATTTT
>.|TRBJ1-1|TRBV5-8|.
CASSWGGDWRSPLTEAFF
TGTGCCAGCAGCTGGGGGGGGGATTGGAGGTCACCTTTGACTGAAGCTTTCTTT
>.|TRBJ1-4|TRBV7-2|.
CASSDWDGPGEKLFF
TGTGCCAGCAGCGATTGGGACGGGCCTGGGGAAAAACTGTTTTTT
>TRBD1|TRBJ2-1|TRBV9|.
CASSLGQGAYNEQFF
TGTGCCAGCAGCTTGGGACAGGGGGCCTACAATGAGCAGTTCTTC
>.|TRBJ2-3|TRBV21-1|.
CASSAQFGQWVSTDTQYF
TGTGCCAGCAGCGCCCAGTTTGGGCAGTGGGTTAGCACAGATACGCAGTATTTT
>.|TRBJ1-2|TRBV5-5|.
CASSLDTYGYTF
TGTGCCAGCAGCCTCGACACCTATGGCTACACCTTC
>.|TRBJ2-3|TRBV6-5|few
CASSYYTDTQYF
TGTGCCAGCAGCTATTACACAGATACGCAGTATTTT
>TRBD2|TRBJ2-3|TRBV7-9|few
CASSSVSGGYPTDTQYF
TGTGCCAGCAGCTCCGTTAGCGGGGGGTACCCCACAGATACGCAGTATTTT
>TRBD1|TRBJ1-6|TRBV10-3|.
CAIRTGGEHNSPLHF
TGTGCCATCAGGACAGGGGGCGAACATAATTCACCCCTCCACTTT
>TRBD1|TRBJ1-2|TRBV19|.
CASSPPGQGANYGYTF
TGTGCCAGTAGTCCCCCGGGGCAGGGGGCTAACTATGGCTACACCTTC
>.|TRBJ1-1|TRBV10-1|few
CASSESFLQGVRNTEAFF
TGCGCCAGCAGTGAGTCCTTTTTGCAGGGAGTGCGCAACACTGAAGCTTTCTTT
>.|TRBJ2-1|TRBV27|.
CASSSTGEVSSYNEQFF
TGTGCCAGCAGTTCCACGGGGGAAGTCAGCTCCTACAATGAGCAGTTCTTC
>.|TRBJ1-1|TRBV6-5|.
CASSYQNTEAFF
TGTGCCAGCAGTTATCAGAACACTGAAGCTTTCTTT
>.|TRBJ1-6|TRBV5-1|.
CASSSRVYNSPLHF
TGCGCCAGCAGCAGCAGGGTCTATAATTCACCCCTCCACTTT